This is a list of T cell receptor beta chains from one sample in a study of blood T cells in healthy people across ages. TCRdb independently ran MiXCR on the 5' RACE reads; one entry per CDR3 protein. The table has over 950,000 distinct CDR3 sequences, just over 50% seen once. Specimen: blood. The receptors were gathered from an older woman in good health. Each CDR3 is given with its conserved first and last residue. A D gene is named only where the DNA matches it firmly. Clone size is not always given. Where it is, it says once, few, many or a class for expanded clones.

v_call	clone_size	j_call	d_call	cdr3_aa	cdr3_nt
TRBV2	NA	TRBJ1-2	NA	CASSERQDYGYTF	TGTGCCAGCAGTGAAAGGCAGGACTATGGCTACACCTTC
TRBV21-1	NA	TRBJ2-1	NA	CASSKREGLAGEGRYNEQFF	TGTGCCAGCAGCAAACGGGAGGGACTAGCGGGAGAGGGGAGATACAATGAGCAGTTCTTC
TRBV6-2/TRBV6-3	NA	TRBJ2-3	NA	CASSYRAEDTQYF	TGTGCCAGCAGTTACAGGGCTGAAGATACGCAGTATTTT
TRBV2	NA	TRBJ2-5	NA	CASSEATAQETQYF	TGTGCCAGCAGTGAGGCGACCGCCCAAGAGACCCAGTACTTC
TRBV27	NA	TRBJ2-5	NA	CVSRPGLTARWTQYF	TGTGTCAGCAGGCCGGGACTGACGGCTCGATGGACCCAGTACTTC
TRBV7-6	NA	TRBJ2-2	TRBD1	CASSRDRGRTGELFF	TGTGCCAGCAGCAGGGACAGGGGGCGCACCGGGGAGCTGTTTTTT
TRBV12-3/TRBV12-4	once	TRBJ1-1	NA	CASSFSTENTEAFF	TGTGCCAGCAGTTTTAGTACCGAGAACACTGAAGCTTTCTTT
TRBV20-1	NA	TRBJ2-7	TRBD2	CSASYPGLAGVNYEQYF	TGCAGTGCTAGCTACCCGGGACTAGCGGGAGTGAACTACGAGCAGTACTTC
TRBV9	NA	TRBJ2-2	TRBD1	CASTRTGAGELFF	TGTGCCAGCACAAGGACAGGGGCCGGGGAGCTGTTTTTT
TRBV20-1	NA	TRBJ1-6	NA	CSARGSHPYNSPLHF	TGCAGTGCTAGAGGGTCTCACCCCTATAATTCACCCCTCCACTTT
TRBV20-1	NA	TRBJ2-1	TRBD2	CSAPSLAGTSGYNEQFF	TGCAGTGCACCGAGTTTAGCCGGGACTAGCGGCTACAATGAGCAGTTCTTC
TRBV7-2	few	TRBJ2-4	NA	CASSLVAGPLQDEQYF	TGTGCCAGCAGCTTAGTTGCTGGCCCCCTCCAGGATGAGCAGTACTTC
TRBV5-1	once	TRBJ2-4	NA	CASSLGEGAKWKNIQYF	TGCGCCAGCAGCTTGGGGGAGGGGGCGAAATGGAAGAACATTCAGTACTTC
TRBV6-2/TRBV6-3	NA	TRBJ2-4	TRBD1	CASSRDRVLAKNIQYF	TGTGCCAGCAGTCGGGACAGAGTGTTAGCCAAAAACATTCAGTACTTC
TRBV7-2	NA	TRBJ2-3	NA	CASSPWNTDTQYF	TGTGCCAGCAGCCCCTGGAACACAGATACGCAGTATTTT
TRBV4-1	NA	TRBJ2-4	TRBD2	CASSQERGAGETLYF	TGCGCCAGCAGCCAAGAGCGGGGGGCTGGAGAGACCCTGTACTTC
TRBV4-1	few	TRBJ1-4	NA	CASSLDSSLLKLFF	TGCGCCAGCAGCCTTGACAGTTCTCTGCTGAAACTGTTTTTT
TRBV9	few	TRBJ2-1	NA	CASSHYGEQFF	TGTGCCAGCAGCCACTATGGTGAGCAGTTCTTC
TRBV30	NA	TRBJ2-7	NA	CAWSVAGVHEQYF	TGTGCCTGGAGTGTGGCAGGGGTCCACGAGCAGTACTTC
TRBV5-1	NA	TRBJ2-7	NA	CASSVAVGAYEQYF	TGCGCCAGCAGCGTGGCCGTTGGGGCCTACGAGCAGTACTTC
TRBV19	few	TRBJ1-2	TRBD1	CASRNTGTEPLGYTF	TGTGCCAGTAGAAACACGGGGACAGAACCTCTGGGCTACACCTTC
TRBV28	few	TRBJ2-7	TRBD1	CASRDTGGISYEQYF	TGTGCCAGCAGAGATACAGGGGGCATCTCCTACGAGCAGTACTTC
TRBV20-1	NA	TRBJ2-5	NA	CSALVLQETQYF	TGCAGTGCTCTGGTCCTCCAAGAGACCCAGTACTTC
TRBV2	NA	TRBJ2-1	TRBD2	CASSGWTSGEGGGNEQFF	TGTGCCAGCAGTGGGTGGACTAGCGGGGAAGGCGGGGGGAATGAGCAGTTCTTC
TRBV25-1	NA	TRBJ2-3	NA	CASCFGGTDTQYF	TGTGCCAGCTGCTTTGGGGGTACAGATACGCAGTATTTT
TRBV20-1	NA	TRBJ2-1	NA	CSASSARLTNEQFF	TGCAGTGCTAGCTCCGCTCGACTCACCAATGAGCAGTTCTTC
TRBV20-1	few	TRBJ2-4	NA	CSASQQEGSKNIQYF	TGCAGTGCTAGTCAGCAGGAGGGATCCAAAAACATTCAGTACTTC
TRBV4-2	few	TRBJ2-3	NA	CASSQDDSAQYF	TGTGCCAGCAGCCAAGATGACTCGGCGCAGTATTTT
TRBV29-1	few	TRBJ1-2	NA	CSVTLGGSRRYTF	TGCAGCGTAACCCTCGGGGGGTCGCGACGCTACACCTTC
TRBV20-1	NA	TRBJ2-1	NA	CSARPQGGEQFF	TGCAGTGCTAGGCCCCAGGGCGGTGAGCAGTTCTTC
TRBV5-6	few	TRBJ2-7	TRBD1	CASSLTGGRSYEQYF	TGTGCCAGCAGCTTGACAGGGGGAAGGTCCTACGAGCAGTACTTC
TRBV10-3	few	TRBJ2-5	NA	CAISVFGGETQYF	TGTGCCATCAGTGTTTTTGGGGGAGAGACCCAGTACTTC
TRBV7-2	NA	TRBJ2-1	TRBD2	CASSLGASGRKEEQFF	TGTGCCAGCAGCTTAGGCGCTAGCGGGAGAAAAGAGGAGCAGTTCTTC
TRBV7-9	NA	TRBJ1-5	NA	CASSFSGPNQPQHF	TGTGCCAGCAGCTTCTCGGGCCCAAATCAGCCCCAGCATTTT
TRBV20-1	NA	TRBJ2-1	NA	CSARDVGNPINEQFF	TGCAGTGCTAGAGATGTGGGAAACCCGATCAATGAGCAGTTCTTC
TRBV25-1	NA	TRBJ1-2	NA	CASSEPGWDGGYTF	TGTGCTAGCAGTGAACCGGGTTGGGATGGTGGCTACACCTTC
TRBV27	NA	TRBJ1-1	NA	CASSGRGRWTEAFF	TGTGCCAGCAGTGGGAGGGGGAGGTGGACTGAAGCTTTCTTT
TRBV20-1	few	TRBJ2-7	NA	CSARASASYEQYF	TGCAGTGCTAGAGCGAGCGCGTCCTACGAGCAGTACTTC
TRBV7-2	NA	TRBJ2-7	NA	CASSVGILSYEQYF	TGTGCCAGCAGCGTGGGTATATTGTCCTACGAGCAGTACTTC
TRBV24-1	NA	TRBJ2-3	TRBD2	CATGGLGILDTQYF	TGTGCCACCGGAGGACTAGGAATTTTAGATACGCAGTATTTT
TRBV20-1	few	TRBJ2-5	TRBD1	CSARSRGLGEQYF	TGCAGTGCTAGGTCCAGGGGGCTGGGGGAGCAGTACTTC
TRBV5-6	NA	TRBJ2-5	NA	CASSPRSSETQYF	TGTGCCAGCAGCCCGAGGTCGTCAGAGACCCAGTACTTC
TRBV13	NA	TRBJ2-4	NA	CASSFLLAKNIQYF	TGTGCCAGCAGCTTCCTCCTGGCCAAAAACATTCAGTACTTC
TRBV5-1	few	TRBJ2-5	NA	CASSGGTAVQETQYF	TGCGCCAGCAGCGGGGGGACAGCCGTACAAGAGACCCAGTACTTC
TRBV7-2	few	TRBJ2-3	NA	CASSLGIVLTQYF	TGTGCCAGCAGCTTAGGAATTGTCCTTACGCAGTATTTT
TRBV7-4	NA	TRBJ2-7	NA	CASSLGQGSPYEQYF	TGTGCCAGCAGCTTAGGGCAGGGGAGCCCCTACGAGCAGTACTTC
TRBV20-1	NA	TRBJ1-6	TRBD1	CSASSGTGDFSNSPLHF	TGCAGTGCTAGCTCAGGGACAGGGGACTTTAGTAATTCACCCCTCCACTTT
TRBV6-6	few	TRBJ2-5	NA	CASSYGVGTKNQETQYF	TGTGCCAGCAGTTACGGCGTTGGGACCAAAAACCAAGAGACCCAGTACTTC
TRBV7-2	once	TRBJ2-2	NA	CASSTALGGSGELFF	TGTGCCAGCAGCACTGCCCTAGGGGGGTCCGGGGAGCTGTTTTTT
TRBV7-6	NA	TRBJ2-7	NA	CASGSAEISYEQYF	TGTGCCAGCGGAAGTGCAGAGATCTCCTACGAGCAGTACTTC
TRBV5-8	once	TRBJ2-7	NA	CASSTWYEQYF	TGTGCCAGCAGCACTTGGTACGAGCAGTACTTC
TRBV29-1	NA	TRBJ2-2	TRBD1	CSTDRGGTGELFF	TGCAGCACGGACAGGGGAGGGACCGGGGAGCTGTTTTTT